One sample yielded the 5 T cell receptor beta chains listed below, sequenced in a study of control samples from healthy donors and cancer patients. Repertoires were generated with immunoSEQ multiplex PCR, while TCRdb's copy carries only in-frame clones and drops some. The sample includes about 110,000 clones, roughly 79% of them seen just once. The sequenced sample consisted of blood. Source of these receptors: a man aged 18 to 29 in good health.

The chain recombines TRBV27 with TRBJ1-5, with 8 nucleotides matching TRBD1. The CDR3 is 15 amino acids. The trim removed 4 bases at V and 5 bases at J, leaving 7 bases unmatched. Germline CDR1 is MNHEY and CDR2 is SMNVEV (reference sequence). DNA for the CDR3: TGTGCCAGCAGTTCCGACAGGGGTTGGGATCAGCCCCAGCATTTT. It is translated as CASSSDRGWDQPQHF.

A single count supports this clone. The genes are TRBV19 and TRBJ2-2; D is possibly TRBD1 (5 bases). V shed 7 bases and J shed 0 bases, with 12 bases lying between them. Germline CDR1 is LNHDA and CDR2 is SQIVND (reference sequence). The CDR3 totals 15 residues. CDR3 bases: TGTGCCAGTAAGCAGGGCGCCGCGAACACCGGGGAGCTGTTTTTT. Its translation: CASKQGAANTGELFF.

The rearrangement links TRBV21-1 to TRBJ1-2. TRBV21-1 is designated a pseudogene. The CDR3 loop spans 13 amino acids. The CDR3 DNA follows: TGTGCCAGCAGAAGACTCATTACCTATGGCTACACCTTC. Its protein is CASRRLITYGYTF.

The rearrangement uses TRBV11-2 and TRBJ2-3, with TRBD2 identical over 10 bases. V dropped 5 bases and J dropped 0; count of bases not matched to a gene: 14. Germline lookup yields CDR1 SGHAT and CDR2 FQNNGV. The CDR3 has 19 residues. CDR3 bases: TGTGCCAGCAGCCACCCCGGTCGGGCTAGCGGGAGTAGCACAGATACGCAGTATTTT. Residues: CASSHPGRASGSSTDTQYF.

The chain's CDR3 is CASSFSPNRETQYF. Here the CDR3 DNA reads TGTGCCAGCAGCTTCTCCCCCAATCGGGAGACCCAGTACTTC. V and J are TRBV11-2 and TRBJ2-5; D is ambiguous. CDR1 SGHAT and CDR2 FQNNGV come from the germline V gene. V shed 3 bases and J shed 5 bases, with 13 bases lying between them. This CDR3 is built from 14 residues.